This TCR beta chain was obtained from a study of OX40 agonist ivuxolimab in advanced cancers. Context from the whole study: Ivuxolimab, which targeted the costimulatory receptor OX40 (CD134), was an agonistic, fully human IgG2 monoclonal antibody. Intravenous ivuxolimab was administered to patients every 2 weeks at six dose levels: 0.01, 0.1, 0.3, 1.5, 3 and 10 mg/kg. Of the approximately 50 dose-escalation patients, hepatocellular carcinoma was present in around 20, melanoma in approximately 15, renal cell carcinoma in 9 and head and neck cancer in 9. In the dose-escalation cohort, roughly 80% of patients were male, and the mean age was approximately 55 years, with a range of roughly 20 to 80. Prior anti-PD-1, anti-PD-L1 or anti-CTLA-4 therapy was permitted, and checkpoint inhibitors had been received by around 39% of dose-escalation patients. Partial responses occurred in three dose-escalation patients: two with cutaneous melanoma and one with hepatocellular carcinoma. The purpose of peripheral TCRbeta sequencing was to test whether ivuxolimab changed TCR sequence diversity and led to clonal T-cell expansion. The monotherapy dose-escalation portion (N of about 50 patients) of the phase I ivuxolimab trial is reported in the paper.

Patients with a history of autoimmune disease or receiving systemic immunosuppression were excluded from the trial. Peripheral blood for TCR sequencing was drawn from every dose cohort at baseline, at cycle 4 day 1 and at cycle 7 day 1. The samples were drawn from a first-in-human, open-label, multicenter phase I dose-escalation trial of ivuxolimab. Adults with locally advanced or metastatic head and neck squamous cell, hepatocellular, melanoma or renal cell carcinoma were enrolled in the trial. CD4+ and CD8+ T cells were sorted separately from peripheral blood before TCR sequencing. For sequencing of the TCRbeta CDR3 region, genomic DNA was extracted from the sorted cells. TCRbeta CDR3 regions were sequenced using the immunoSEQ Assay. What TCRdb holds here is the immuneACCESS table cut down to in-frame rearrangements. Part of the clones is not present; checked against another copy, under half of the missing clones reflect an unresolved V gene, and the others are unexplained. For this sample the table gives roughly 86,000 clones, of which over 90% were detected only once. The ten largest clones represent roughly 0.69% of the sample.

General findings and caveats noted by the study authors: Clonal expansion of both CD4+ and CD8+ blood T cells was observed from baseline to week 6 at doses 0.1 to 3.0 mg/kg. Antigen specificity was not determined for the clonally expanded peripheral T cells. Low levels of normalized T-cell clonal expansion were also seen in some patients who did not respond. In the 0.1-3.0 mg/kg groups, partial responders were among the patients with the lowest normalized peripheral clonal expansion, particularly in CD8+ T cells. After ivuxolimab, more expanded clones were found on average in CD8+ T cells than in CD4+ T cells.

V is clipped by 4 bases and J by 1 base, and the sequence between their germline boundaries is 8 bases long. Its CDR3 holds 13 amino acids, cysteine through phenylalanine. Only the CDR3 DNA stays, 39 bases, in frame from base 1. Per the germline V gene, SNHLY is the CDR1 and FYNNEI is the CDR2. A remark on this clone: The antigen this receptor binds is unknown. It has no much larger one-base neighbor in the sample; base qualities were not kept.

Here the sequenced sample was CD4+ or CD8+ T cells sorted from blood, taken in a trial of the OX40 agonist ivuxolimab. This clonotype was obtained from an adult with an advanced solid tumor such as melanoma, head and neck, liver or kidney cancer. In this chain, TRBV2 is recombined with TRBJ2-7; the D gene is perhaps TRBD2, on 6 matching bases. The CDR3 is CASSVRGSYEQYF. The DNA sequence is TGTGCCAGCAGTGTCCGGGGGTCCTACGAGCAGTACTTC.